This entry describes one T cell receptor beta chain. In its sample, this clonotype was seen a few times. The target of this receptor is not known. Nothing much larger sits one base from this clone, and base qualities are not available. The treatment or condition label of this sample denotes: live attenuated yellow fever vaccine strain. At every blood-draw timepoint, two biological replicates of bulk PBMCs were collected. A standard Ficoll-Paque protocol was used to isolate PBMCs from peripheral blood. TriZol was used to extract RNA from bulk PBMCs, from CD4 and CD8 fractions, and from dextramer-positive and dextramer-negative fractions. TCR cDNA was synthesized by 5'RACE template switching, through which a universal primer site and unique molecular identifiers were introduced. cDNA synthesis was primed from both the TCR alpha and TCR beta constant segments. Two PCR steps were used to amplify libraries, with sample barcodes and sequencing adapters being added in the second step. Sequencing of libraries was done on Illumina HiSeq 2500 (2x100 bp) or NovaSeq (2x150 bp). The original pipeline was this. MIGEC was used to demultiplex reads and collapse the reads into UMI consensus sequences, and MiXCR was used for V(D)J alignment. Clonotypes responding to the vaccine were identified with edgeR on replicate PBMC samples, with the criteria of FDR below 0.01 and a log2 fold change above 5 up to day 15. CD4 or CD8 identity was assigned to each bulk clonotype according to whether the clonotype was present at higher abundance in the sequenced CD4 repertoire or the sequenced CD8 repertoire. The public reads were run again by TCRdb, first through fastp at Q25 and then through MiXCR, and only productive beta chains were kept. Records with the same CDR3 protein are collapsed into one entry carrying the most frequent genes and DNA. TCRdb assigned the V and J calls; the authors' analysis was not used. The sample has about 550,000 distinct CDR3 sequences on record, roughly a fifth of them singletons. The ten largest make up over 11% of the sample.

This specimen belongs to a study of T cells after yellow fever vaccination (dated by TCRdb to about 2019). With regard to the full study: The SMART-Seq v4 Ultra Low Input RNA kit was used to prepare libraries from fractions with low cell numbers. Bulk TCR alpha and beta repertoires were sequenced longitudinally to track T-cell clones before and after primary and booster YFV17D yellow fever vaccination. Two healthy male donors, one aged 18 to 30 and one aged 30 to 40 years, made up the cohort. Blood samples were taken at several timepoints before and after primary and secondary immunization, and bulk PBMC replicates and cell subsets were isolated. On the study overall, not on this receptor specifically: Computational filtering was needed because FACS-sorted repertoires could contain abundant contaminating clonotypes from the bulk population. Because only two donors were included in the study, the extent to which the findings can be generalized is limited. Most clones expanded after primary vaccination (almost 97% of CD4 and approximately 86% of CD8) were re-detected after the booster, suggesting that broad memory maintenance occurred. A small fraction of clonotypes appeared in both the CD4 and CD8 compartments, likely as a result of convergent recombination. The secondary T-cell response was found to be weaker but faster than the primary response, with a peak reached on day 5 rather than on day 15.

V is pruned by 10 bases and J by 12 bases, leaving 20 bases of the junction without a gene match. The CDR3 spans 16 residues, from the cysteine through the phenylalanine. CDR3 DNA is the only sequence kept; it has 48 bases, read in frame from the first base. The germline V gene yields MNHNS for CDR1 and SASEGT for CDR2. This TCR came from a man aged 30 to 45 who received the YFV17D yellow fever vaccine. In this chain, TRBV6-1 is recombined with TRBJ2-1; TRBD2 lines up with 11 middle nucleotides. Material: PBMCs, obtained 15 days after the yellow fever booster vaccination. The CDR3 reads CATSLTWGLAEAGQFF. The nucleotide sequence reads TGTGCCACCTCTTTAACTTGGGGACTAGCGGAGGCGGGGCAGTTCTTC.